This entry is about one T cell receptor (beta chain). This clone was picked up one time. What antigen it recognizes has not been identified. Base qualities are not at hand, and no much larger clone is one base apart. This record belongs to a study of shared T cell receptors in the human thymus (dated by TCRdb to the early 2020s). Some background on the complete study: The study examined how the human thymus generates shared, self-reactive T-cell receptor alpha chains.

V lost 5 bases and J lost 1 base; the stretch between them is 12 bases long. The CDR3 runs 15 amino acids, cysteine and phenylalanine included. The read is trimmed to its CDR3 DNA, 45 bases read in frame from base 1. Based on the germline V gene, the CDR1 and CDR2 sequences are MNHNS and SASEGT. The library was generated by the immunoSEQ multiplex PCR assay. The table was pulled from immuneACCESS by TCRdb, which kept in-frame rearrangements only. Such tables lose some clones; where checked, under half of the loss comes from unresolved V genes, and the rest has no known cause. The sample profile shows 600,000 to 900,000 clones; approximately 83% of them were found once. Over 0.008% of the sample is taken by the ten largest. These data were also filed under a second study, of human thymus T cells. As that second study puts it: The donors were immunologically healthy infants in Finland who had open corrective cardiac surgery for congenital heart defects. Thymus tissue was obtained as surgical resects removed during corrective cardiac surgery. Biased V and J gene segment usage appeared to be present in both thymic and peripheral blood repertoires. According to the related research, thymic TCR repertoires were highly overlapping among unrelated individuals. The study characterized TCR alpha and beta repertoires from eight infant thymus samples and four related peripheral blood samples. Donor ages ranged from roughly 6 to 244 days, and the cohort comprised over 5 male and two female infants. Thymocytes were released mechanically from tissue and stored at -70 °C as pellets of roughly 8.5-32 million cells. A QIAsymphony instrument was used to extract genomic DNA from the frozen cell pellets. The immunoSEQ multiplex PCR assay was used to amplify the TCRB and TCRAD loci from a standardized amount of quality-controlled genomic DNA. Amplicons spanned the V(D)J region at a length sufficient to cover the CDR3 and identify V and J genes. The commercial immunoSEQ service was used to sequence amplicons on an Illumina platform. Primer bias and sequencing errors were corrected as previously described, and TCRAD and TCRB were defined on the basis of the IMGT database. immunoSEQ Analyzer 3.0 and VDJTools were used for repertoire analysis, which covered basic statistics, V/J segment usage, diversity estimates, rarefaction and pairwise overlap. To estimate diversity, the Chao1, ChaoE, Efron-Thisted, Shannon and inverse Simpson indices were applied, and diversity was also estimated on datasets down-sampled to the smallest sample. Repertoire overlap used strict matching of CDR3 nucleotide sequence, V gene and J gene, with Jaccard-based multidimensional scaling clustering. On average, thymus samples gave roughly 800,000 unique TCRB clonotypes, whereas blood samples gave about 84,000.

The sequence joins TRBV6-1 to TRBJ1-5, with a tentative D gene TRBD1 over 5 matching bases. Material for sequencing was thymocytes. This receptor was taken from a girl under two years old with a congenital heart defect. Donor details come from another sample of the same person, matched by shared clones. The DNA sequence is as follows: TGTGCCAGCAGTACCGATAGGGGAAGCAATCAGCCCCAGCATTTT. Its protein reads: CASSTDRGSNQPQHF.